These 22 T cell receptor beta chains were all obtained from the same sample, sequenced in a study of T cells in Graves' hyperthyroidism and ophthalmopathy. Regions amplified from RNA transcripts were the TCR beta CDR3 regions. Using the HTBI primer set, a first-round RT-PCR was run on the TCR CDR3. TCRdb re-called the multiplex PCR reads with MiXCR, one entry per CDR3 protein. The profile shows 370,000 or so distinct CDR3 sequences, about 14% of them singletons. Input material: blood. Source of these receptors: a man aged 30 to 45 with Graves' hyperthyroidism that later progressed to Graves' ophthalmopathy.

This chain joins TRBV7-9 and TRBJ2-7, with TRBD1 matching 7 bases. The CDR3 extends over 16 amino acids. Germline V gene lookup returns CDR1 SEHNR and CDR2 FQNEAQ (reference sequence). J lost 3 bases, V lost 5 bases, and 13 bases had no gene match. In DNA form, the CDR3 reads TGTGCCAGCAGCGGTCAGGGGGACACGGACCTCTACGAGCAGTACTTC. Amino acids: CASSGQGDTDLYEQYF. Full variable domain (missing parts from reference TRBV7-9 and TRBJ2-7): DTGVSQNPRHKITKRGQNVTFRCDPISEHNRLYWYRQTLGQGPEFLTYFQNEAQLEKSRLLSDRFSAERPKGSFSTLEIQRTEQGDSAMYLCASSGQGDTDLYEQYFGPGTRLTVT.

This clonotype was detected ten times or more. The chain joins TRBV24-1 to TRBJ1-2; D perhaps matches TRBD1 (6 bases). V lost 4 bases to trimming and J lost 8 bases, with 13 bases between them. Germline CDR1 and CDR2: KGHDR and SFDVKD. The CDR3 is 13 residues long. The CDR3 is CATSDSTGAGYTF. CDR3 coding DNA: TGTGCCACCAGTGACTCTACGGGGGCGGGCTACACCTTC.

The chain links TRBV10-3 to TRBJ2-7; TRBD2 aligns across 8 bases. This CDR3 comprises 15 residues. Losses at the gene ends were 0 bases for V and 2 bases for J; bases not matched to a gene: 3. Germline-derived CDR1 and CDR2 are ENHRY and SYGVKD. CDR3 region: CAISESGAGAYEQYF. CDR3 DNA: TGTGCCATCAGTGAGTCGGGAGCGGGGGCCTACGAGCAGTACTTC.

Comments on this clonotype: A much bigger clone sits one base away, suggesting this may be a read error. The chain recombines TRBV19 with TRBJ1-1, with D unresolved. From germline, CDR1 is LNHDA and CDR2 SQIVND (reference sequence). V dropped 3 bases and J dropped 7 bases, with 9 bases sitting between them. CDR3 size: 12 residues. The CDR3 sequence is CASSIGQLEAFF. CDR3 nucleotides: TGTGCCAGTAGTATTGGGCAGCTTGAAGCTTTCTTT.

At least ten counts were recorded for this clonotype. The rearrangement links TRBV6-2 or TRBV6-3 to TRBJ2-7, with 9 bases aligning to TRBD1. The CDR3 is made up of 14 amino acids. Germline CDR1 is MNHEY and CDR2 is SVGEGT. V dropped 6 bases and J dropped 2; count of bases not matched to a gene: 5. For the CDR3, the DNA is TGTGCCAGCAGGACCGGACAGGGGACCTACGAGCAGTACTTC. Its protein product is CASRTGQGTYEQYF.

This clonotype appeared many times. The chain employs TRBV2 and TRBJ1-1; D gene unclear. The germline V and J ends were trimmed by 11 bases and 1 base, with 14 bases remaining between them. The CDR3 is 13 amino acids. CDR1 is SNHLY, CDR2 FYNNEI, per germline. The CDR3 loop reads CAQTTLGNTEAFF. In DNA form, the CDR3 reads TGTGCCCAAACAACTCTGGGGAACACTGAAGCTTTCTTT.

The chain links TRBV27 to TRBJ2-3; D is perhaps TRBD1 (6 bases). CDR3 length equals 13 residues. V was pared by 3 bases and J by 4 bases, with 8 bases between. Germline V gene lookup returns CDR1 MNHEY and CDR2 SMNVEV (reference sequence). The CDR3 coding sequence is TGTGCCAGCAGTTTCTCAGGGGCAGATACGCAGTATTTT. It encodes CASSFSGADTQYF.

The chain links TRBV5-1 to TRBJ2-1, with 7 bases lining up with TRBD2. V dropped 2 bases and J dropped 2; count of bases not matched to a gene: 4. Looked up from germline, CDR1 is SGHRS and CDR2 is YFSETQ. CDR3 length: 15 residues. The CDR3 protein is CASSFGGGTYNEQFF. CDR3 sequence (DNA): TGCGCCAGCAGCTTTGGCGGGGGTACCTACAATGAGCAGTTCTTC. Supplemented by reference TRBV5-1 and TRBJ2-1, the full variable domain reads KAGVTQTPRYLIKTRGQQVTLSCSPISGHRSVSWYQQTPGQGLQFLFEYFSETQRNKGNFPGRFSGRQFSNSRSEMNVSTLELGDSALYLCASSFGGGTYNEQFFGPGTRLTVL.

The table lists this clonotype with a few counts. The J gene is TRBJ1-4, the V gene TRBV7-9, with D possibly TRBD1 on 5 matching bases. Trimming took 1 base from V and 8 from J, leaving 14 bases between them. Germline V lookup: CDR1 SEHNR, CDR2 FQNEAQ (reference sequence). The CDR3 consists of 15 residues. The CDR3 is CASSLEAGLDEKLFF. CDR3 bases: TGTGCCAGCAGCTTAGAGGCAGGGCTTGACGAAAAACTGTTTTTT.

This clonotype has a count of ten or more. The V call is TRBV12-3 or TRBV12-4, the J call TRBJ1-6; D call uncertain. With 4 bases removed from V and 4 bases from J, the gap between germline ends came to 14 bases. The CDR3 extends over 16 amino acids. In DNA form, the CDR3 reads TGTGCCAGCAGTTCCTATTCGGACGGGTATAATTCACCCCTCCACTTT. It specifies CASSSYSDGYNSPLHF.

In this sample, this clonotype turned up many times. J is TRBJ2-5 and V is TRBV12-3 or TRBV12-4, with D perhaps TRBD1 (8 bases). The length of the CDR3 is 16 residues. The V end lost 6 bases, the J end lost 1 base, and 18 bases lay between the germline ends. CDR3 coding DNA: TGTGCCAGCAGCTGGACAGGGAGGGGGATCCAAGAGACCCAGTACTTC. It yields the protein CASSWTGRGIQETQYF.

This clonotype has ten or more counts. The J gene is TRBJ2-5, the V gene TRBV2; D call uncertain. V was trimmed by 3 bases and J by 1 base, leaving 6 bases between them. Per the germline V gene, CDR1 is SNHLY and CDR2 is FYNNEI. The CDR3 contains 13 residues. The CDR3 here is CASSDWSQETQYF. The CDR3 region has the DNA TGTGCCAGCAGTGATTGGTCCCAAGAGACCCAGTACTTC.

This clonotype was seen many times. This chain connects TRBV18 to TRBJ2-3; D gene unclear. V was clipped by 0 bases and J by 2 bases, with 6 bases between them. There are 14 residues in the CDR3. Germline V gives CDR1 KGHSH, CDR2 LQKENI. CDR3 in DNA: TGTGCCAGCTCACCACCGGGCCCCACAGATACGCAGTATTTT. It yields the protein CASSPPGPTDTQYF.

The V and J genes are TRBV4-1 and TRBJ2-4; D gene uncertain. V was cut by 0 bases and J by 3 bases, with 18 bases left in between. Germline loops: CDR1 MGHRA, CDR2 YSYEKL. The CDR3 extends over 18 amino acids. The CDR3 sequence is CASSQDRFLLGFKNIQYF. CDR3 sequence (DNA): TGCGCCAGCAGCCAAGATCGGTTCCTATTAGGGTTCAAAAACATTCAGTACTTC.

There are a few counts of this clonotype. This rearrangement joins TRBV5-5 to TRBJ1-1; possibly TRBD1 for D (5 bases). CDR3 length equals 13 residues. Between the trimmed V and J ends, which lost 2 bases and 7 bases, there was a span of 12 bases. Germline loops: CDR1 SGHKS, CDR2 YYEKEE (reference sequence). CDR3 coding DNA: TGTGCCAGCAGCTTTTTCAGGGAGGGTGAAGCTTTCTTT. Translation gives CASSFFREGEAFF.

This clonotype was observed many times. The CDR3 DNA reads as TGTGCCAGCAGCTGGGGGGAGAGCTCCTACAATGAGCAGTTCTTC. Protein: CASSWGESSYNEQFF. V usage is TRBV7-8 and J usage is TRBJ2-1, with D perhaps matching TRBD2 (6 bases). There are 15 residues in the CDR3. In germline, CDR1 is SGHVS, CDR2 FQNEAQ. Trimming took off 4 bases at V and 0 bases at J, with 10 bases between the two ends.

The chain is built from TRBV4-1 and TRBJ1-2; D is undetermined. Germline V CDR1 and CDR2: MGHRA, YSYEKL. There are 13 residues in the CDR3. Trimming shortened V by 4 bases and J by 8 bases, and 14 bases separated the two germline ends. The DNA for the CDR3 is TGCGCCAGCAGCCGAGGGTTACTGGGAGGCTACACCTTC. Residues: CASSRGLLGGYTF.

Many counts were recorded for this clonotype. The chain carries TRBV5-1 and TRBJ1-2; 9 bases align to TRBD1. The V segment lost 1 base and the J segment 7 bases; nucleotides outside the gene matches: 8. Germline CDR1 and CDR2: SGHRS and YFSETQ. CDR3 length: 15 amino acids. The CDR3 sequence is CASSLLLGQGFGYTF. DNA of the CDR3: TGCGCCAGCAGCTTGCTTTTGGGACAGGGTTTTGGCTACACCTTC.

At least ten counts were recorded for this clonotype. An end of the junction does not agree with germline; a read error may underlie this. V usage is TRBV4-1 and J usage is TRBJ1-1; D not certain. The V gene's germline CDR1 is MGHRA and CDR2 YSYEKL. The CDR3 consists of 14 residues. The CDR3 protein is CASSQEGVNTEAFF. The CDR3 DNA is TGTGCCAGCAGCCAAGAAGGCGTGAACACTGAAGCTTTCTTT.

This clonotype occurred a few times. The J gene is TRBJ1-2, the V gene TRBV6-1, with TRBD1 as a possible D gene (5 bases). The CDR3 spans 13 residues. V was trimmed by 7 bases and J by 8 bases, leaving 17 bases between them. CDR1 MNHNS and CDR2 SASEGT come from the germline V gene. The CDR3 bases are TGTGCCAGCACCAGCAGGGTATTGGAGGGCTACACCTTC. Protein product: CASTSRVLEGYTF.

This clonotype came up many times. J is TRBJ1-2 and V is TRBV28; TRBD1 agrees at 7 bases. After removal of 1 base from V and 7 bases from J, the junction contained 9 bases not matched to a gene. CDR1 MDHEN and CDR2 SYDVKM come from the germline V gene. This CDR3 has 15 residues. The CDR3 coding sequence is TGTGCCAGCAGTTTATATAGCCCGGCAGGGGGTGGCTACACCTTC. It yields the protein CASSLYSPAGGGYTF.

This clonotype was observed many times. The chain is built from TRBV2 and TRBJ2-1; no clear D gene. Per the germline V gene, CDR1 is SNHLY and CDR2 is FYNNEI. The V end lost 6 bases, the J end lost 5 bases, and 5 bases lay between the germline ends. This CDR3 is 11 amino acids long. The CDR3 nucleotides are TGTGCCAGCAGGGCAGACAATGAGCAGTTCTTC. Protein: CASRADNEQFF.